A selection of T cell receptor beta chains follows, all from one sample in a study of T cells in Graves' hyperthyroidism and ophthalmopathy. TCRdb reanalysed the multiplex PCR reads using MiXCR and keeps one entry per CDR3 protein. In the table there are about 710,000 distinct CDR3 sequences, less than 20% of which are singletons. The sequencing input was blood. Source of these receptors: a man younger than 30 with Graves' hyperthyroidism. Each CDR3 is given with its conserved first and last residue.

TRBJ1-4 TRBV29-1 CSVVATNEKLFF
TRBJ2-2 TRBV18 CPSSPPSAGTGELFF
TRBJ2-7 TRBV20-1 CSAGSGTGSYEQYF
TRBJ1-2 TRBV29-1 CSVERVDSEPGYGYTF
TRBJ1-2 TRBV29-1 CSVEDLFGSVDGYTF
TRBJ1-2 TRBV4-1 CASSQVGQSGYTF
TRBJ2-3 TRBV15 CATSRDSGDGADTQYF
TRBJ1-1 TRBV7-9 CASRRMGPPLDTEAFF
TRBJ2-2 TRBV20-1 CSARDLGLARTGELFF
TRBJ1-1 TRBV18 CASSPTRDTEAFF
TRBJ2-7 TRBV24-1 CATSDRTGRNEQYF
TRBJ2-1 TRBV6-1 CASSTPISFSGSYNEQFF
TRBJ2-5 TRBV27 CASRPGTSGYEETQYF
TRBJ2-5 TRBV6-1 CASSLSGRLSETQYF
TRBJ2-2 TRBV12-3/TRBV12-4 CASRSARGQGGELFF
TRBJ2-1 TRBV24-1 CATSDDSGTGFSEQFF
TRBJ2-1 TRBV3-1 CASSQVVSGSNEQFF
TRBJ1-2 TRBV24-1 CATSDPGQEASLGYTF
TRBJ2-2 TRBV7-9 CASSSPSGDGTGELFF
TRBJ1-2 TRBV12-3/TRBV12-4 CASSLHVYGYTF
TRBJ2-7 TRBV29-1 CRVVIHYEQYF
TRBJ1-1 TRBV2 CASSRDRGQTEAFF
TRBJ2-1 TRBV29-1 CSVEGLAGVGSSYNEQFF
TRBJ2-5 TRBV9 CASSVLTSGRETQYF
TRBJ2-7 TRBV9 CASSVSGTSSYEQYF
TRBJ2-1 TRBV9 CASSGDRGDFNEQFF
TRBJ1-4 TRBV2 CASRGPWTGFGGANEKLFF
TRBJ2-7 TRBV20-1 CSARRKPTSGRAETYEQYF
TRBJ1-5 TRBV28 CASSFAGRDIQPQHF
TRBJ2-5 TRBV27 CASSRLGTQYF
TRBJ1-2 TRBV9 CASSATGQPSPYGYTF
TRBJ2-1 TRBV6-1 CASSELAGGYNEQFF
TRBJ2-7 TRBV5-5 CASSLETGGYPDEQYF
TRBJ2-1 TRBV20-1 CSASLLAGVSYNEQFF
TRBJ1-1 TRBV6-7 CASGRDRVVNTEAFF
TRBJ1-5 TRBV19 CASSPPLTRTGGYSNQPQHF
TRBJ2-1 TRBV7-9 CASSQLGTASLFF
TRBJ2-7 TRBV11-3 CASSLDHILAGAESYEQYF
TRBJ1-3 TRBV29-1 CSGGGPGNTIYF
TRBJ2-7 TRBV3-1 CASSLGLARADEQYF
TRBJ2-5 TRBV12-3/TRBV12-4 CASTPGVIAQETQYF
TRBJ2-5 TRBV18 CASSPSLLNVLETQYF
TRBJ1-3 TRBV6-2/TRBV6-3 CASSLVRYSGNTIYF
TRBJ2-7 TRBV5-1 CASSYWGMTAEVYEQYF
TRBJ2-7 TRBV20-1 CSASPSGFSYEQYF
TRBJ2-1 TRBV20-1 CSARAGPAHNEQFF
TRBJ2-2 TRBV10-1 CASSDIATGELFF
TRBJ1-2 TRBV6-1 CASSEEGSYGYTF
TRBJ1-1 TRBV18 CASSRASGLEEAFF
TRBJ2-1 TRBV28 CASSSAGTSSYNEQFF
TRBJ2-7 TRBV11-2 CASSLFTSGIYEQYF
TRBJ2-7 TRBV6-2/TRBV6-3 CASSRLGGRYEQYF
TRBJ2-5 TRBV28 CASREGRETQYF
TRBJ2-7 TRBV11-2 CASSFVQHYEQHF
TRBJ2-1 TRBV11-1 CASSLSPDRGFEQFF
TRBJ1-1 TRBV10-3 CAISESWRENTEAFF
TRBJ2-2 TRBV5-1 CASSLRYANTGELFF
TRBJ2-1 TRBV28 CASTPRGGGPGYNEQFF
TRBJ2-1 TRBV27 CASSSPHRGGHNEQFF